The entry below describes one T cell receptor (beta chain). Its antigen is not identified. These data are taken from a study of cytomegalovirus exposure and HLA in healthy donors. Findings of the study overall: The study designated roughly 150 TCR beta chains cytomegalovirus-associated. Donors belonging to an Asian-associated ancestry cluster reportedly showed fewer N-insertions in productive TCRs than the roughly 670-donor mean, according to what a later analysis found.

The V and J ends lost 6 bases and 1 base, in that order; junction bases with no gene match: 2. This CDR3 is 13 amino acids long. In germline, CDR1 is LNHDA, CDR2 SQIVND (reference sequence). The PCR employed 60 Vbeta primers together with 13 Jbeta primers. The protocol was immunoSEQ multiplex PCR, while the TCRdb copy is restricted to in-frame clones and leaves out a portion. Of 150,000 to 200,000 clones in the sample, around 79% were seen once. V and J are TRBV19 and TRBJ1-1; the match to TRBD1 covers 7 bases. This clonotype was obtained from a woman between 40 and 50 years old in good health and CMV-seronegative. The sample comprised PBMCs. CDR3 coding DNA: TGTGCCAGTAGGACAGGGCAGAACACTGAAGCTTTCTTT. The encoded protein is CASRTGQNTEAFF.